One sample yielded the 8 T cell receptor beta chains listed below, sequenced in a study of shared clonotypes between healthy human individuals (dated by TCRdb to about 2020). The library was obtained by the immunoSEQ multiplex PCR assay. TCRdb retrieved this table from immuneACCESS and kept in-frame rearrangements only. Not all clones are present; in checked studies, unresolved V genes account for under half, and no reason is known for the remainder. This sample lists roughly 500,000 clones; around 80% were detected once. The ten biggest clones cover 12% of the sample. The sequencing input was PBMCs. The source is a woman in her 40s in good health. Some clones in this sample may be carry-over from other donors' samples.

This rearrangement joins TRBV7-9 to TRBJ2-1; TRBD2 agrees at 15 bases. There are 16 residues in the CDR3. The ends lost 5 bases at V and 5 bases at J; junction bases unmatched: 4. The V gene's germline CDR1 is SEHNR and CDR2 FQNEAQ (reference sequence). As DNA, the CDR3 is TGTGCCAGCAGCGGGACTAGCGGGAGGCATCACAATGAGCAGTTCTTC. Its translation is CASSGTSGRHHNEQFF.

This sequence joins TRBV12-2 and TRBJ1-5. TRBV12-2 is listed as a pseudogene. CDR3 length: 19 residues. The CDR3: CASRHGLGQIFTSAQPQHF. In nucleotides, the CDR3 is TGTGCAAGTCGCCACGGACTCGGACAAATCTTTACTAGCGCTCAGCCCCAGCATTTT.

This clone was seen only once. The chain joins TRBV5-1 to TRBJ2-5; TRBD2 might be the D (6 bases). CDR1 is SGHRS, CDR2 YFSETQ, per germline. The CDR3 contains 19 residues. The V end was cut by 0 bases, the J end by 1 base, with 22 bases between. CDR3 region: CASSLARDSLGWAQETQYF. CDR3 coding DNA: TGCGCCAGCAGCTTGGCTCGGGACTCCCTTGGGTGGGCCCAAGAGACCCAGTACTTC.

The chain has TRBV6-6 and TRBJ2-7; D perhaps matches TRBD1 (8 bases). This CDR3 contains 16 residues. Germline CDR1 and CDR2: MNHNY and SVGAGI (reference sequence). V was trimmed by 7 bases and J by 4 bases, leaving 23 bases between them. The CDR3, as DNA: TGTGCCAGCACCTCACAGGGGGGGAGTACCTCGTACGAGCAGTACTTC. It yields the protein CASTSQGGSTSYEQYF.

The chain carries TRBV19 and TRBJ2-2; 7 bases match TRBD2. V lost 6 bases, J lost 5 bases, and 9 bases stayed unmatched. The CDR3 contains 15 residues. CDR1 and CDR2 from the germline V gene are LNHDA and SQIVND (reference sequence). The CDR3 region has the DNA TGTGCCAGTAGACCGGGACTACCTATTACCGGGGAGCTGTTTTTT. Its protein product is CASRPGLPITGELFF.

The gene calls are TRBV29-1 and TRBJ2-2, with a possible D match to TRBD1 (6 bases). This CDR3 contains 13 residues. Germline V gives CDR1 SQVTM, CDR2 ANQGSEA. Between the trimmed V and J ends, which lost 6 bases and 0 bases, there was a span of 8 bases. The DNA for the CDR3 is TGCAGCGTCGGACAGCCGAACACCGGGGAGCTGTTTTTT. Residues: CSVGQPNTGELFF.

The genes are TRBV7-9 and TRBJ1-3; 10 positions match TRBD1. There are 16 residues in the CDR3. V gave up 2 bases and J gave up 0 bases; unmatched junction bases: 1. Looked up from germline, CDR1 is SEHNR and CDR2 is FQNEAQ (reference sequence). For the CDR3, the DNA is TGTGCCAGCAGCTTAAGGGACAGGGGCTCTGGAAACACCATATATTTT. Translation gives CASSLRDRGSGNTIYF.

Details on this clone: Other DNA sequences in this specimen translate into the identical CDR3. J is TRBJ1-5 and V is TRBV29-1, with 10 bases lining up with TRBD1. CDR1 and CDR2 from the germline V gene are SQVTM and ANQGSEA. This CDR3 contains 12 residues. V lost 6 bases and J lost 5; bases outside the gene matches: 1. This CDR3 is CSVGTGDQPQHF. CDR3 coding DNA: TGCAGCGTCGGGACAGGGGATCAGCCCCAGCATTTT.